This T cell receptor beta chain was sequenced in a study of siplizumab effects on memory and regulatory T cells. V was cut by 0 bases and J by 5 bases, with 14 bases left in between. This CDR3 region has 15 residues. The germline CDR1 and CDR2 sequences are SGDLS and YYNGEE. General study results and limits: Naive T cells apparently outstripped memory cells in diversity and seemed major alloresponse contributors. Alloreactive sequences whose origin lay in unstimulated CD4+ memory cells were significantly reduced by siplizumab.

Sequence data were generated for unstimulated naive, memory, effector memory and TEMRA subsets in three donor pairs. Comment on this clone: Its specificity is not known.

Produced via immunoSEQ multiplex PCR; TCRdb's table is partial and in-frame only. The repertoire holds 60,000 to 80,000 clones, with 70% to 90% as singletons. The sample consisted of memory CD4+ T cells sorted from blood. The receptor was derived from a human donor in good health. J is TRBJ2-5 and V is TRBV9; D uncertain. CDR3 sequence (DNA): TGTGCCAGCAGCGTAGCTCTGGGCGGCGGCGAGACCCAGTACTTC. Its protein is CASSVALGGGETQYF.